Given below is one T cell receptor (beta chain) in context. Its antigen is currently unknown. This sample was included in a study of radiotherapy plus CTLA-4 blockade in lung cancer. Generated by immunoSEQ multiplex PCR, the TCRdb table keeps only in-frame clones and is missing some. Among 80,000 to 100,000 clones listed, 75% to 85% were seen once. General study findings and limits: Reportedly, early blood T cell clone dynamics best predicted response, with interferon-beta. Blood TCR clones of tumor origin expanded after radiotherapy plus ipilimumab.

In germline, CDR1 is MDHEN, CDR2 SYDVKM. Trimming removed 2 bases from V and 0 bases from J, with 11 bases in between. The length of the CDR3 is 15 residues. This chain uses TRBV28 with TRBJ2-7; a possible D gene is TRBD1 (6 bases). The clonotype comes from a human donor with non-small cell lung cancer who had a partial response to radiotherapy plus ipilimumab. The specimen comprised peripheral blood, sampled from a patient treated with radiotherapy plus ipilimumab. CDR3: CASSLVGRGSYEQYF. The DNA of the CDR3 is TGTGCCAGCAGTTTAGTGGGCAGGGGCTCCTACGAGCAGTACTTC.